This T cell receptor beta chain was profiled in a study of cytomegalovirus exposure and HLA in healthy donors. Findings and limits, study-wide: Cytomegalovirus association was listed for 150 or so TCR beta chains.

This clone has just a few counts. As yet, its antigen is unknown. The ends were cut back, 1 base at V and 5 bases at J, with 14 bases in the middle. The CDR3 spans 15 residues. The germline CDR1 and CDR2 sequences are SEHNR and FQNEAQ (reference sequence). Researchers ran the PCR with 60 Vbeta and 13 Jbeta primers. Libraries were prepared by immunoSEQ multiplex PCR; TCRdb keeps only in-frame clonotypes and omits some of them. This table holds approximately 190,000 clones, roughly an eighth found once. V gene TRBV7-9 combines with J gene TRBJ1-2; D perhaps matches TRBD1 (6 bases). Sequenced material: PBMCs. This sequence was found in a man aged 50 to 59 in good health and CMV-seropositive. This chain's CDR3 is CASSLGLGHLYGYTF. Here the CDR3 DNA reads TGTGCCAGCAGCTTAGGTTTGGGACATTTATATGGCTACACCTTC.